This T cell receptor beta chain appears in the sequencing data of a study of radiotherapy plus CTLA-4 blockade in lung cancer. Libraries were prepared by immunoSEQ multiplex PCR; TCRdb keeps only in-frame clonotypes and omits some of them. The table includes under 65,000 clones, roughly 77% detected once. Trimming removed 4 bases from V and 4 bases from J, with 10 bases in between. The CDR3 is 13 amino acids. Looked up from germline, CDR1 is SGDLS and CDR2 is YYNGEE. The source is a human donor with non-small cell lung cancer whose response to radiotherapy plus ipilimumab could not be evaluated. The rearrangement joins TRBV9 to TRBJ2-3, with D maybe TRBD2 (5 bases). The sequenced sample was peripheral blood, obtained from a patient treated with radiotherapy plus ipilimumab. The CDR3 here is CASSRGSPDTQYF. The CDR3 DNA follows: TGTGCCAGCAGCCGCGGGTCACCAGATACGCAGTATTTT.